Below, one TCR beta chain is given with its context. Antigen specificity is unknown. This record comes from a study of T cells in Graves' hyperthyroidism and ophthalmopathy. General study points: Through a model of 13 V-J features, ophthalmopathy was separated from stable hyperthyroidism. In the blood, most expanded thyroid clonotypes above 0.001 appeared as well.

Trimming stripped 6 bases from V and 9 bases from J, with 3 bases between. CDR3 length: 8 residues. Germline assignment: CDR1 SQVTM and CDR2 ANQGSEA. Diagnosis relied on clinical symptoms, serum thyroxine and TRAb, thyroid ultrasound and orbital computed tomography. The TCR beta CDR3 regions underwent amplification using RNA transcripts as the source. A first-round RT-PCR of the TCR CDR3 used the HTBI primer set. One entry per CDR3 protein, called by TCRdb with MiXCR from the multiplex PCR reads. The table records under 40,000 distinct CDR3 sequences, roughly half of them present only once. The rearrangement links TRBV29-1 to TRBJ1-5; the D is unclear. Sequencing used blood. The source is a man aged 35-49 years with Graves' ophthalmopathy. The CDR3: CSVRPQHF. The CDR3 region has the DNA TGCAGCGTCCGGCCCCAGCATTTT.